The sequence of this T cell receptor (beta chain) was determined in a study of cytomegalovirus exposure and HLA in healthy donors. Per germline, CDR1 SGHRS and CDR2 YFSETQ. This CDR3 contains 15 residues. The ends were cut back, 0 bases at V and 1 base at J, with 11 bases in the middle. PCR was performed using 60 Vbeta and 13 Jbeta primers. Sequencing was performed with immunoSEQ multiplex PCR; in TCRdb, only in-frame clones are kept and a portion is missing. The sample shows a few hundred thousand clones, approximately 91% of them seen only once. This sequence was found in a girl aged 2 to 10 in good health and CMV-seronegative. The chain uses TRBV5-1 and TRBJ2-7; D is ambiguous. Material for sequencing was PBMCs. CDR3 in DNA: TGCGCCAGCAGCTTGGGAGGCTCTCGTTCCTACGAGCAGTACTTC. As protein: CASSLGGSRSYEQYF.